A single sample gave rise to the 7 T cell receptor beta chains below, sequenced in a study of blood T cell repertoires in COVID-19 (dated by TCRdb to 2018 to 2021). The library came from the immunoSEQ multiplex PCR assay. The immuneACCESS repertoire file appears here via TCRdb, limited to in-frame rearrangements. These files lack a portion of the clones; in checked studies, under half of the deficit traces to unresolved V genes, and the cause of the others is not known. A total of some 30,000 clones appear in this sample, about nine tenths of them only once. The ten largest clones add up to 8.4% of the sample. The sequenced sample was peripheral blood. The receptors come from a man between 65 and 79 years old with active or convalescent COVID-19.

V and J are TRBV29-1 and TRBJ2-3; no reliable D call. The CDR3 loop spans 14 amino acids. The germline V gene encodes CDR1 SQVTM and CDR2 ANQGSEA. With 4 bases removed from V and 2 bases from J, the gap between germline ends came to 13 bases. The CDR3 coding sequence is TGCAGCGTTGCTTCGAGGCCTAACACAGATACGCAGTATTTT. Its protein is CSVASRPNTDTQYF.

The V call is TRBV3-1 (or the pseudogene TRBV3-2), the J call TRBJ1-1; 8 bases agree with TRBD1. Germline assignment: CDR1 LGHDT and CDR2 YNNKEL (reference sequence). This CDR3 is 15 amino acids long. Trimming removed 4 bases from V and 7 bases from J; junction bases left unmatched: 11. The CDR3 loop reads CASSPRGQGGGEAFF. As DNA, the CDR3 is TGTGCCAGCAGCCCCAGGGGGCAGGGAGGTGGTGAAGCTTTCTTT.

The genes are TRBV4-3 and TRBJ2-7; 8 nucleotides line up with TRBD2. The junction had 4 bases not matched to a gene; V was cut back by 1 base and J by 2 bases. Germline-derived CDR1 and CDR2 are LGHNA and YSLEER. CDR3 length: 15 residues. The CDR3 DNA is TGCGCCAGCAGCCAAGTCTCGGGAGGGACCTACGAGCAGTACTTC. Translation gives CASSQVSGGTYEQYF.

The chain joins TRBV19 to TRBJ1-5; 8 bases map to TRBD1. The germline CDR1 and CDR2 sequences are LNHDA and SQIVND (reference sequence). The CDR3 runs to 16 residues. V was clipped by 6 bases and J by 1 base; unmatched bases: 8. The CDR3 loop is CASRDRGRWSNQPQHF. The CDR3 DNA reads TGTGCCAGTAGAGACAGGGGAAGGTGGAGCAATCAGCCCCAGCATTTT.

This rearrangement joins TRBV27 to TRBJ2-3; 15 positions match TRBD2. The CDR3 covers 17 residues. Germline V gene data show CDR1 as MNHEY and CDR2 as SMNVEV (reference sequence). Unmatched junction bases numbered 4, after V lost 6 bases and J lost 0 bases. As DNA, the CDR3 is TGTGCCAGCAGGGGACTAGCGGGAGGCGCGAGCACAGATACGCAGTATTTT. This translates into CASRGLAGGASTDTQYF.

CDR3 in amino acids: CASSQTGGLGGYTF. The DNA for the CDR3 is TGTGCCAGCAGCCAAACGGGGGGGCTAGGTGGCTACACCTTC. The J gene is TRBJ1-2, the V gene TRBV7-3, with TRBD1 as a possible D gene (6 bases). V was clipped by 5 bases and J by 7 bases, with 17 bases between them. CDR3 length: 14 amino acids. From germline, CDR1 is SGHTA and CDR2 FQGTGA.

The chain joins TRBV6-5 to TRBJ1-5; 7 positions match TRBD1. The V and J ends lost 7 bases and 3 bases, in that order; junction bases with no gene match: 6. The germline V gene has CDR1 MNHEY and CDR2 SVGAGI. The CDR3 runs to 14 residues. The CDR3 region is CASMRGQTNQPQHF. CDR3 nucleotide sequence: TGTGCCAGCATGAGGGGACAGACCAATCAGCCCCAGCATTTT.